The entry below describes one T cell receptor (beta chain). The sample comes from a study of cytomegalovirus exposure and HLA in healthy donors. This CDR3 region has 14 residues. The germline gives CDR1 MGHRA, CDR2 YSYEKL. V was pared by 4 bases and J by 3 bases, with 10 bases between. Primers: 60 Vbeta forward and 13 Jbeta reverse. The repertoire was sequenced with immunoSEQ multiplex PCR; TCRdb's copy has only in-frame clones and lacks some. Among about 200,000 clones listed, about 89% were seen once. The chain employs TRBV4-1 and TRBJ2-1; D gene uncertain. This clonotype originated in a man under 40 in good health and CMV-seronegative. Sequences were obtained from PBMCs. The CDR3 protein is CASSLAAFYNEQFF. CDR3 sequence (DNA): TGCGCCAGCAGCCTAGCCGCTTTCTACAATGAGCAGTTCTTC.